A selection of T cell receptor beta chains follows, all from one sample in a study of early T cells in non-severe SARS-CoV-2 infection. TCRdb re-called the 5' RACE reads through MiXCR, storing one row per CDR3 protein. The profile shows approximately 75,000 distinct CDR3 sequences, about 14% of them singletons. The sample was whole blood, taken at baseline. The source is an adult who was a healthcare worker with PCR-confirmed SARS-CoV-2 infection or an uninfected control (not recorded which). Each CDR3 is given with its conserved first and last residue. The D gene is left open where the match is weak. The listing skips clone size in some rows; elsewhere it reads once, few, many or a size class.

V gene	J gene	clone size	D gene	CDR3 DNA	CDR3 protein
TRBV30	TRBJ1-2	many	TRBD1	TGTGCCTCGGGACAGGGGGCGGGGTATGGCTACACCTTC	CASGQGAGYGYTF
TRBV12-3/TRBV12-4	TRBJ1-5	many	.	TGTGCCAGCAGTCCAGAAACCAATCTGCGTCAGCCCCAGCATTTT	CASSPETNLRQPQHF
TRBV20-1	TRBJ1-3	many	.	TGCAGTGCACCGGACCGACACTCTGGAAACACCATATATTTT	CSAPDRHSGNTIYF
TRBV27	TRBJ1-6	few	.	TGTGCCAGCAGTCGGAATCGTCGTGATAATTCACCCCTCCACTTT	CASSRNRRDNSPLHF
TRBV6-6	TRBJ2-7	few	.	TGTGCCAGCAGTTACAGGGAAACCGAGCAGTACTTC	CASSYRETEQYF
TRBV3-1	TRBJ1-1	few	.	TGTGCCAGCAGCCAAGAGGGGGCAGGGCCGGAAGCTTTCTTT	CASSQEGAGPEAFF
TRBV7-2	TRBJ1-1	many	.	TGTGCCAGCAGCCTACAGACAGTCGGCACTGAAGCTTTCTTT	CASSLQTVGTEAFF
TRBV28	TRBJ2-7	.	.	TGTGCCATCTTTACCCAGGCCCTCGAGCAGTACTTC	CAIFTQALEQYF
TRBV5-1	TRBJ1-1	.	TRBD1	TGCGCCAGCAGCTGGGGAGACAGGGGTGCTGAAGCTTTCTTT	CASSWGDRGAEAFF
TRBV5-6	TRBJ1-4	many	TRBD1	TGTGCCAGCAGCAGACAGGGATCAACTAATGAAAAACTGTTTTTT	CASSRQGSTNEKLFF
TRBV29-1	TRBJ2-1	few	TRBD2	TGCAGCGCAACCCGGACTAGCGGGAGATTTAGTGAGCAGTTCTTC	CSATRTSGRFSEQFF
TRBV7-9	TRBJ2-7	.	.	TGTGCCAGCAGCTTAGGCGAGCCCTACGAGCAGTACTTC	CASSLGEPYEQYF
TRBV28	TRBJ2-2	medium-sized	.	TGTGCCAGCAGTTTAACAGCCACCGGGGAGCTGTTTTTT	CASSLTATGELFF
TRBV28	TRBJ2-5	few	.	TGTGCCAGCAGTCCCGGGGCAGGGCAAAAGACCCAGTACTTC	CASSPGAGQKTQYF